The T cell receptor (beta chain) described here comes from a study of blood T cells in healthy people across ages. The CDR3 sequence is 15 residues long. CDR1 is DFQATT, CDR2 SNEGSKA, per germline (reference sequence). Through a sample-barcoded 5' primer and a J-beta primer mix, a second PCR was run for roughly 6 to 12 cycles. TCRdb itself ran the 5' RACE reads through MiXCR, one entry per CDR3 protein. In the table there are some 1,000,000 distinct CDR3 sequences, 20% to 25% of which are singletons. A further study also used this sample, focusing on T cells of mothers and their children.

The V gene is TRBV20-1, the J gene TRBJ2-5; 7 nucleotides align to TRBD1. The end of the DNA is better explained by TRBJ2-7, so the J call may be wrong. This receptor was identified in a girl aged 2 to 9 in good health. The sequenced sample was blood. CDR3 in DNA: TGCAGTGCTTTGGACAGGACAGTTCCCTCCTACGAGCAGTACTTC. Translation gives CSALDRTVPSYEQYF.